The 27 T cell receptor beta chains below come from one sample, sequenced in a study of cytomegalovirus exposure and HLA in healthy donors. With 60 Vbeta and 13 Jbeta primers, the PCR was carried out. Data came from immunoSEQ multiplex PCR; TCRdb stores just in-frame clones and leaves some out. The sample carries 150,000 to 200,000 clones, around 85% recorded once. The material sequenced was PBMCs. The receptor set was obtained from a man aged 18 to 35 in good health and CMV-seronegative.

The rearrangement joins TRBV19 to TRBJ2-1, with 9 bases fitting TRBD1. CDR1 and CDR2 from the germline V gene are LNHDA and SQIVND (reference sequence). This CDR3 comprises 17 residues. V lost 1 base to trimming and J lost 7 bases; unmatched junction nucleotides: 11. CDR3 DNA sequence: TGTGCCAGTAGTATAGTCTCCGGGACAGGGACGTGGAATGAGCAGTTCTTC. Amino acid sequence: CASSIVSGTGTWNEQFF. Full variable domain (rest looked up from reference TRBV19 and TRBJ2-1): DGGITQSPKYLFRKEGQNVTLSCEQNLNHDAMYWYRQDPGQGLRLIYYSQIVNDFQKGDIAEGYSVSREKKESFPLTVTSAQKNPTAFYLCASSIVSGTGTWNEQFFGPGTRLTVL.

The V call is TRBV30, the J call TRBJ2-4, with 8 bases matching TRBD2. Losses at the gene ends were 4 bases for V and 3 bases for J; bases not matched to a gene: 5. There are 14 residues in the CDR3. Germline lookup yields CDR1 GTSNPN and CDR2 SVGIG (reference sequence). The CDR3 nucleotides read TGTGCCTGGAATCCGGCGGGGGGCAAAAACATTCAGTACTTC. It codes for CAWNPAGGKNIQYF.

V gene TRBV11-3 combines with J gene TRBJ2-1, with 8 bases aligning to TRBD2. The germline V gene has CDR1 SGHNT and CDR2 YENEEA. V was clipped by 1 base and J by 8 bases; unmatched bases: 7. The CDR3 runs 15 residues. DNA for the CDR3: TGTGCCAGCAGCTTAGGAGCGGGAGTTATCCATGAGCAGTTCTTC. Amino acids: CASSLGAGVIHEQFF. Full variable domain (remainder filled in from reference TRBV11-3 and TRBJ2-1): EAGVVQSPRYKIIEKKQPVAFWCNPISGHNTLYWYLQNLGQGPELLIRYENEEAVDDSQLPKDRFSAERLKGVDSTLKIQPAELGDSAVYLCASSLGAGVIHEQFFGPGTRLTVL.

This rearrangement joins TRBV5-1 to TRBJ1-5; 9 bases map to TRBD1. The CDR3 covers 15 residues. V shed 5 bases, J shed 3 bases, and the junction held 6 bases outside the gene matches. Germline CDR1 SGHRS, CDR2 YFSETQ. The CDR3 protein is CASRPGQGYNQPQHF. As DNA, the CDR3 is TGCGCCAGCAGACCGGGACAGGGATACAATCAGCCCCAGCATTTT.

The chain carries TRBV7-2 and TRBJ1-3, with D unclear. Trimming removed 0 bases from V and 5 bases from J, with 8 bases in between. The CDR3 sequence is 14 residues long. CDR1 and CDR2 from the germline V gene are SGHTA and FQGNSA. CDR3 coding DNA: TGTGCCAGCAGCTTAGCTGGTAACAGAAACACCATATATTTT. Translating gives CASSLAGNRNTIYF.

The genes are TRBV7-8 and TRBJ1-1; 8 bases align to TRBD1. Germline CDR1 is SGHVS and CDR2 is FQNEAQ. The length of the CDR3 is 14 residues. Trimming at V came to 5 bases and at J to 8 bases, leaving 10 bases not matched to a gene. The CDR3 nucleotides are TGTGCCAGCAGCCCTCACCGGGACAGGCTAGAAGCTTTCTTT. Translated: CASSPHRDRLEAFF.

This clone is a singleton in its sample. The rearrangement links TRBV19 to TRBJ1-1; 7 nucleotides agree with TRBD1. Germline V gene sequence: CDR1 LNHDA, CDR2 SQIVND (reference sequence). V trimming: 5 bases; J trimming: 0 bases; junction bases outside the gene matches: 9. The CDR3 length is 16 residues. The CDR3 DNA reads as TGTGCCAGTAGTCCGCTACAGGGGACCTTGAACACTGAAGCTTTCTTT. Its translation is CASSPLQGTLNTEAFF.

This chain connects TRBV29-1 to TRBJ2-4; D gene unclear. Germline V gene sequence: CDR1 SQVTM, CDR2 ANQGSEA. V was clipped by 3 bases and J by 0 bases, with 6 bases between them. The CDR3 has 13 residues. The CDR3 DNA reads TGCAGCGTTGAGGGCCTAGCCAAAAACATTCAGTACTTC. Translation: CSVEGLAKNIQYF.

The chain recombines TRBV4-3 with TRBJ2-7; 11 nucleotides align to TRBD2. Germline loops: CDR1 LGHNA, CDR2 YSLEER. Trimming cost V 2 bases and J 2 bases; bases outside gene matches: 2. This CDR3 contains 15 residues. CDR3 DNA sequence: TGCGCCAGCAGCCAACGACTAGCGGGGCCCTACGAGCAGTACTTC. Translating gives CASSQRLAGPYEQYF.

On this clone itself: At one end, the junction sequence differs from germline, possibly due to a read error. The chain has TRBV7-7 and TRBJ2-5; 7 bases are a match to TRBD2. This CDR3 contains 16 residues. Germline V gene lookup returns CDR1 SSHAT and CDR2 FNYEAQ (reference sequence). CDR3 sequence: CASSLAGSGLLGTQYF. In DNA, the CDR3 is TGTGCTAGCAGCTTAGCGGGTAGCGGGCTGCTTGGGACCCAGTACTTC.

The rearrangement links TRBV7-8 to TRBJ2-5, with unresolved D. CDR1 and CDR2 (germline): SGHVS, FQNEAQ. Trimming left V 5 bases short and J 4 bases short, with 14 bases between. The CDR3 sequence is 14 residues long. The CDR3 here is CASSRGGLAETQYF. In DNA form, the CDR3 reads TGTGCCAGCAGCCGTGGCGGCTTAGCAGAGACCCAGTACTTC.

This clone occurred once. The gene calls are TRBV6-1 and TRBJ1-5; D unresolved. This CDR3 spans 12 amino acids. Trimming cost V 5 bases and J 5 bases, with 7 bases left between them. Germline CDR1 and CDR2: MNHNS and SASEGT. The chain's CDR3 is CASSRRDQPQHF. CDR3 DNA sequence: TGTGCCAGCAGTCGGAGGGATCAGCCCCAGCATTTT.

The DNA of the CDR3 is TGTGCCAGCAGCCACAACAGGGGATCGGGGGAGCTGTTTTTT. Translating it yields CASSHNRGSGELFF. This chain uses TRBV5-4 with TRBJ2-2; TRBD1 agrees at 7 bases. V lost 4 bases, J lost 8 bases, and 8 bases stayed unmatched. The CDR3 loop spans 14 amino acids. Germline CDR1 and CDR2: SGHNT and YYREEE (reference sequence).

J is TRBJ2-2 and V is TRBV4-3, with D perhaps matching TRBD2 (5 bases). This CDR3 spans 16 amino acids. The germline V gene encodes CDR1 LGHNA and CDR2 YSLEER. Trimming took off 4 bases at V and 3 bases at J, with 15 bases between the two ends. The CDR3 spells CASSPNIGRDTGELFF. In DNA, the CDR3 is TGCGCCAGCAGCCCGAATATAGGGCGGGACACCGGGGAGCTGTTTTTT.

The chain recombines TRBV15 with TRBJ2-1; TRBD2 agrees at 11 bases. This CDR3 is built from 19 residues. CDR1 is LNHNV and CDR2 is YYDKDF in the germline V gene (reference sequence). V trimming: 2 bases; J trimming: 7 bases; junction bases outside the gene matches: 16. CDR3 nucleotide sequence: TGTGCCACCAGCAGACTCCCCTCCCCCACTAGCGGGGGACGGAATGAGCAGTTCTTC. Protein product: CATSRLPSPTSGGRNEQFF.

This chain joins TRBV28 and TRBJ2-5; 10 positions match TRBD1. The end of the DNA aligns better with TRBJ2-7, so the J call may be wrong. Germline values: CDR1 MDHEN, CDR2 SYDVKM. The CDR3 is 17 amino acids. The DNA for the CDR3 is TGTGCCAGCAGCCTCACCGGGACAGGGGCCGATTTCTCCGAGCAGTACTTC. Its translation: CASSLTGTGADFSEQYF.

The chain has TRBV9 and TRBJ2-1, with 9 bases aligning to TRBD2. V lost 4 bases, J lost 7 bases, and 9 bases stayed unmatched. The CDR3 is 15 residues long. Germline loops: CDR1 SGDLS, CDR2 YYNGEE. CDR3 protein: CASSTTSGSLNEQFF. The CDR3 bases are TGTGCCAGCAGCACTACTAGCGGGTCCCTAAATGAGCAGTTCTTC.

The genes are TRBV15 and TRBJ1-1; unclear D gene. This CDR3 spans 13 amino acids. Germline CDR1 and CDR2: LNHNV and YYDKDF (reference sequence). Trimming took off 4 bases at V and 4 bases at J, with 10 bases between the two ends. This chain's CDR3 is CATSKSLATEAFF. The CDR3 DNA follows: TGTGCCACCAGCAAGAGTTTAGCCACTGAAGCTTTCTTT. Full variable domain (outside the CDR3, taken from reference TRBV15 and TRBJ1-1): DAMVIQNPRYQVTQFGKPVTLSCSQTLNHNVMYWYQQKSSQAPKLLFHYYDKDFNNEADTPDNFQSRRPNTSFCFLDIRSPGLGDTAMYLCATSKSLATEAFFGQGTRLTVV.

This clone was seen a handful of times. This chain uses TRBV5-1 with TRBJ2-2, with D possibly matching TRBD1 (6 bases). Germline V gene sequence: CDR1 SGHRS, CDR2 YFSETQ. This CDR3 comprises 15 residues. V was trimmed by 0 bases and J by 6 bases, leaving 12 bases between them. CDR3 DNA sequence: TGCGCCAGCAGCTTGGTAGGGGGATCGGCCGGGGAGCTGTTTTTT. Protein product: CASSLVGGSAGELFF.

J is TRBJ2-1 and V is TRBV28; a weak D match, TRBD2 (5 bases). This CDR3 has 15 residues. CDR1 MDHEN and CDR2 SYDVKM come from the germline V gene. With 7 bases removed from V and 4 bases from J, the gap between germline ends came to 17 bases. The CDR3 DNA is TGTGCCAGCACCCTAGGACTGTCTGGGTACAATGAGCAGTTCTTC. Amino acid sequence: CASTLGLSGYNEQFF. The full variable domain, with the rest looked up from reference TRBV28 and TRBJ2-1, is DVKVTQSSRYLVKRTGEKVFLECVQDMDHENMFWYRQDPGLGLRLIYFSYDVKMKEKGDIPEGYSVSREKKERFSLILESASTNQTSMYLCASTLGLSGYNEQFFGPGTRLTVL.

The chain employs TRBV11-2 and TRBJ2-7; D ambiguous. Germline V lookup: CDR1 SGHAT, CDR2 FQNNGV. V lost 5 bases and J lost 0, with 8 bases in between. This CDR3 has 13 amino acids. CDR3 DNA: TGTGCCAGCAGCCCCTACTCCTCCTACGAGCAGTACTTC. Protein: CASSPYSSYEQYF.

V is TRBV2 and J is TRBJ2-4, with D possibly TRBD2 on 6 matching bases. Per germline, CDR1 SNHLY and CDR2 FYNNEI. V lost 5 bases, J lost 8 bases, and 13 bases lay in between. This CDR3 spans 13 amino acids. For the CDR3, the DNA is TGTGCCAGCAGTCGGGAGTTGAGGGACATTCAGTACTTC. Residues: CASSRELRDIQYF.

The chain joins TRBV11-2 to TRBJ1-2; 9 bases agree with TRBD1. This CDR3 region has 15 residues. Per germline, CDR1 SGHAT and CDR2 FQNNGV. The V and J ends lost 4 bases and 3 bases, in that order; junction bases with no gene match: 6. This CDR3 is CASSSVRDRDYGYTF. The CDR3 nucleotides read TGTGCCAGCAGCTCCGTTAGGGACAGGGACTATGGCTACACCTTC.

The chain combines TRBV4-3 with TRBJ2-5; TRBD2 matches 8 bases. Matching the DNA end better, TRBJ2-7 makes the J call doubtful. The germline gives CDR1 LGHNA, CDR2 YSLEER. The CDR3 length is 16 residues. CDR3 sequence reads: CASSQGWGLGAYEQYF. The CDR3 coding sequence is TGCGCCAGCAGCCAAGGGTGGGGACTAGGAGCCTACGAGCAGTACTTC.

In DNA form, the CDR3 reads TGTGCCACCAGCTTCGGGAGCTGGACTGAAGCTTTCTTT. The encoded protein is CATSFGSWTEAFF. The rearrangement uses TRBV15 and TRBJ1-1, with D unclear. The CDR3 is made up of 13 amino acids. Trimming cost V 5 bases and J 5 bases, with 12 bases left between them. Germline CDR1 and CDR2: LNHNV and YYDKDF (reference sequence).

V usage is TRBV6-1 and J usage is TRBJ1-1; possible D gene TRBD1, 5 bases. V lost 6 bases and J lost 3, with 8 bases in between. The CDR3 length is 12 residues. Germline assignment: CDR1 MNHNS and CDR2 SASEGT. The CDR3 is CASSGGYTEAFF. CDR3 bases: TGTGCCAGCAGCGGGGGTTACACTGAAGCTTTCTTT.

This sequence joins TRBV6-6 and TRBJ1-1; 8 nucleotides agree with TRBD1. CDR1 is MNHNY and CDR2 is SVGAGI in the germline V gene (reference sequence). V gave up 4 bases and J gave up 5 bases; unmatched junction bases: 6. The length of the CDR3 is 14 residues. The CDR3 DNA reads as TGTGCCAGCAGTTTTCAGGGGGCAGGGACTGAAGCTTTCTTT. Protein sequence: CASSFQGAGTEAFF.